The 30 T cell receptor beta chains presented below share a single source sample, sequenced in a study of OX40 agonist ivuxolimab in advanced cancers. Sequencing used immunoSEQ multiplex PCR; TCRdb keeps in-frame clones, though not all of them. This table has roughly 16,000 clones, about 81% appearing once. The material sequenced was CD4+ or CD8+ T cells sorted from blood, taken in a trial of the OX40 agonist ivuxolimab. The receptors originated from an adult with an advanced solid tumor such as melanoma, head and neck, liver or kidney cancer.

CDR3 nucleotides: TGTGCCAGCACCCACCAGGGAGGAGGCACTGAAGCTTTCTTT. Its translation: CASTHQGGGTEAFF. This rearrangement joins TRBV7-9 to TRBJ1-1, with D maybe TRBD1 (5 bases). This CDR3 contains 14 residues. Germline V gene lookup returns CDR1 SEHNR and CDR2 FQNEAQ (reference sequence). Trimming stripped 7 bases from V and 4 bases from J, with 16 bases between.

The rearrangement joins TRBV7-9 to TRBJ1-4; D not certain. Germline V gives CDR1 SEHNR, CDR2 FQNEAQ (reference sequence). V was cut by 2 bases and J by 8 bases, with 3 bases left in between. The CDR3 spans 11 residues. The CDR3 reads CASSLNEKLFF. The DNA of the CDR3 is TGTGCCAGCAGCTTAAACGAAAAACTGTTTTTT.

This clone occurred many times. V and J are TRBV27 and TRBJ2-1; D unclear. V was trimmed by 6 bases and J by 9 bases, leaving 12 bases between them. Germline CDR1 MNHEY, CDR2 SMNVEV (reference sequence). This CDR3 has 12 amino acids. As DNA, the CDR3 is TGTGCCAGCAGGGCCCCTGGTACTGAGCAGTTCTTC. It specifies CASRAPGTEQFF.

The CDR3 reads CASSLATTGSAYEQYF. CDR3 nucleotide sequence: TGTGCCAGCAGCTTAGCAACGACAGGGAGCGCCTACGAGCAGTACTTC. The V call is TRBV13, the J call TRBJ2-7, with 7 nucleotides matching TRBD1. The CDR3 is made up of 16 amino acids. V trimming: 1 base; J trimming: 2 bases; junction bases outside the gene matches: 8. Germline lookup yields CDR1 PRHDT and CDR2 FYEKMQ (reference sequence). The whole variable domain, remainder taken from reference TRBV13 and TRBJ2-7, is AAGVIQSPRHLIKEKRETATLKCYPIPRHDTVYWYQQGPGQDPQFLISFYEKMQSDKGSIPDRFSAQQFSDYHSELNMSSLELGDSALYFCASSLATTGSAYEQYFGPGTRLTVT.

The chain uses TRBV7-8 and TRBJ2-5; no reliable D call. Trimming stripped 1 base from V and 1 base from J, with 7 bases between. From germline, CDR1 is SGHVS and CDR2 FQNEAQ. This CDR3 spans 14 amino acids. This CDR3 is CASSLGAVQETQYF. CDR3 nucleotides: TGTGCCAGCAGCTTAGGGGCAGTCCAAGAGACCCAGTACTTC.

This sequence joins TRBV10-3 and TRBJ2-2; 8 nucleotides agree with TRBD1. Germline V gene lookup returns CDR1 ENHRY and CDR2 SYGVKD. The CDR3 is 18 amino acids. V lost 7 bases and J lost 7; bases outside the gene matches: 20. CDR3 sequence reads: CAITPATPTGAEIGELFF. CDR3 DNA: TGTGCCATCACCCCCGCCACCCCGACAGGGGCGGAAATCGGGGAGCTGTTTTTT.

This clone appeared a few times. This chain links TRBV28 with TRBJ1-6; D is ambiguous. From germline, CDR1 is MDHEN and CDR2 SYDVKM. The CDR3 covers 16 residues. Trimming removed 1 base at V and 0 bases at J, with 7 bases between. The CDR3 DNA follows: TGTGCCAGCAGTTTATCCCTGAGCTCCTATAATTCACCCCTCCACTTT. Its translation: CASSLSLSSYNSPLHF.

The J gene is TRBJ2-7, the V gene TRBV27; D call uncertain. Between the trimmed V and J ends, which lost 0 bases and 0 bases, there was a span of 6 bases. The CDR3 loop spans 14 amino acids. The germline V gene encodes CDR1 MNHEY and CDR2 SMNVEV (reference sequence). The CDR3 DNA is TGTGCCAGCAGTTTATCATCCGACTCCTACGAGCAGTACTTC. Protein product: CASSLSSDSYEQYF.

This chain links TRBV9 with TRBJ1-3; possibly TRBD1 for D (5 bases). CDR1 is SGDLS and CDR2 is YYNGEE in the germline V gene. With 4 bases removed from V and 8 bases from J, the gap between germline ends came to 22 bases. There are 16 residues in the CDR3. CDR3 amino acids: CASSSRSGGTVDTIYF. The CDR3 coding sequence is TGTGCCAGCAGCTCAAGGAGTGGGGGGACTGTGGACACCATATATTTT.

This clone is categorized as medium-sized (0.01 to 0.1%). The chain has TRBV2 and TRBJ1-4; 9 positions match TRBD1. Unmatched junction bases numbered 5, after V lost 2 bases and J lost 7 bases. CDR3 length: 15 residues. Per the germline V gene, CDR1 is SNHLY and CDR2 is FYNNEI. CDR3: CASSEKGQGGEKLFF. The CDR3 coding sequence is TGTGCCAGCAGTGAAAAGGGACAGGGTGGTGAAAAACTGTTTTTT.

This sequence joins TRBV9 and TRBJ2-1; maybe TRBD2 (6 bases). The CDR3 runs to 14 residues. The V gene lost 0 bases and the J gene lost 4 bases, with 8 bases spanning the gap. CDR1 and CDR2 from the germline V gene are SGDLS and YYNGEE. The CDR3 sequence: CASSVGTNYNEQFF. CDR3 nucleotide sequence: TGTGCCAGCAGCGTAGGGACTAATTACAATGAGCAGTTCTTC.

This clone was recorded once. The CDR3 sequence: CASSPSRVTEAFF. The CDR3 DNA follows: TGTGCCAGCAGCCCCAGTAGGGTCACTGAAGCTTTCTTT. J is TRBJ1-1 and V is TRBV11-1; D uncertain. CDR1 is SGHAT and CDR2 is FQDESV in the germline V gene (reference sequence). The CDR3 runs to 13 residues. Trimming took off 5 bases at V and 4 bases at J, with 11 bases between the two ends.

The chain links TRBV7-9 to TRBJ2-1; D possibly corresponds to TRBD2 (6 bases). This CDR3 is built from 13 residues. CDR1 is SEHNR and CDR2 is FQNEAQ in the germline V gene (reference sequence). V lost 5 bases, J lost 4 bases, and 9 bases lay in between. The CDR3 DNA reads TGTGCCAGCAGCGGGGGGAGTTACAATGAGCAGTTCTTC. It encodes CASSGGSYNEQFF.

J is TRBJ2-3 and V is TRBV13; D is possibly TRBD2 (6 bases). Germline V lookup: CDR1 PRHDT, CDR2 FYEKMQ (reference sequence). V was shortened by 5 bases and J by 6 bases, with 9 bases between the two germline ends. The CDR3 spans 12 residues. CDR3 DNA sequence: TGTGCCAGCAGCGCGGGGCGGGATACGCAGTATTTT. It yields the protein CASSAGRDTQYF.

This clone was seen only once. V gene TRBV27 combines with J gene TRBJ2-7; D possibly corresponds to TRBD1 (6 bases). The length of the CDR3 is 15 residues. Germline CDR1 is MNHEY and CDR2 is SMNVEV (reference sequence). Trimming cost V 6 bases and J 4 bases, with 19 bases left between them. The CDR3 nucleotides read TGTGCCAGCAGACTGACGGGACACCCCGTTTACGAGCAGTACTTC. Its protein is CASRLTGHPVYEQYF.

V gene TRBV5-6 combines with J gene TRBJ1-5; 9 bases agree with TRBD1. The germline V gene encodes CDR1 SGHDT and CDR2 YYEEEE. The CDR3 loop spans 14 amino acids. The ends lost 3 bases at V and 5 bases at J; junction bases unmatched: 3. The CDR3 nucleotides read TGTGCCAGCAGCTACCGGACAGGGGATCAGCCCCAGCATTTT. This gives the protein CASSYRTGDQPQHF.

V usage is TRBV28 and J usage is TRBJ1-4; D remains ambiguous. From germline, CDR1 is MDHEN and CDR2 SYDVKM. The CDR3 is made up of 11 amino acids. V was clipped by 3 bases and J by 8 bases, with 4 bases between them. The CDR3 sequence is CASSFSEKLFF. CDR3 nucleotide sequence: TGTGCCAGCAGTTTCTCCGAAAAACTGTTTTTT.

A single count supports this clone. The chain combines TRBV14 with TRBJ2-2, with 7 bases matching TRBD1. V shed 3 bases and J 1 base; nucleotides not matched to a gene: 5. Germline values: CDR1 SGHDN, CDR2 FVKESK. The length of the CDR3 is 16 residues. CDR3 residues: CASSQVAGGNTGELFF. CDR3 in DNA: TGTGCCAGCAGCCAGGTGGCAGGGGGGAACACCGGGGAGCTGTTTTTT.

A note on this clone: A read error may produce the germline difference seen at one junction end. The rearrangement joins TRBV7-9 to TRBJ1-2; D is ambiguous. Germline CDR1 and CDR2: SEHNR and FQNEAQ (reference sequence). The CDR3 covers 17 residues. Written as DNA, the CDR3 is TGTACCAGCAGCCACCCACCTGGAGATATGGGAATCTATGGCTACACCTTC. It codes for CTSSHPPGDMGIYGYTF.

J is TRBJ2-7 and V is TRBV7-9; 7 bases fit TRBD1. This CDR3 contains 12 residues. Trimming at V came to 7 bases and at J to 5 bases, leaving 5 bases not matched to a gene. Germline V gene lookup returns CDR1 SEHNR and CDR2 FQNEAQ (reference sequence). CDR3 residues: CASISTGDEQYF. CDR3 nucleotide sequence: TGTGCCAGCATTTCTACAGGGGACGAGCAGTACTTC.

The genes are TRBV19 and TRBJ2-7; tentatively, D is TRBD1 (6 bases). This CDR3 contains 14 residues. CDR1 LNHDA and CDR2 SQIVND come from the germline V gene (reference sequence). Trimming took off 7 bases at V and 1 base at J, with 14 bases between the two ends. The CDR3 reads CASTPTGLSYEQYF. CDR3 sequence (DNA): TGTGCCAGTACCCCTACAGGGTTATCCTACGAGCAGTACTTC.

DNA for the CDR3: TGTGCCAGCAGCTTGAGGGATATCTATGGCTACACCTTC. It yields the protein CASSLRDIYGYTF. The chain is built from TRBV4-2 and TRBJ1-2; no clear D gene. CDR3 length: 13 amino acids. V was shortened by 5 bases and J by 4 bases, with 11 bases between the two germline ends. Germline V CDR1 and CDR2: LGHNA, YNFKEQ.

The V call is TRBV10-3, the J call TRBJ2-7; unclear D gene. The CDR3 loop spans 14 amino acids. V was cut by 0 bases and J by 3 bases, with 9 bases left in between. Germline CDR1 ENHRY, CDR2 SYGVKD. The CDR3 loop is CAISESRQIYEQYF. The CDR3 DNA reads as TGTGCCATCAGTGAGTCGAGGCAGATCTACGAGCAGTACTTC.

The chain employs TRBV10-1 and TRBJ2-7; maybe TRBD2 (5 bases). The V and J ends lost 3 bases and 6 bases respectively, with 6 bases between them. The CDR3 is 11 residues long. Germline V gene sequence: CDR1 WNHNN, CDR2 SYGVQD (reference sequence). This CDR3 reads CASSDGGEQYF. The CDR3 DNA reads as TGCGCCAGCAGTGATGGAGGCGAGCAGTACTTC.

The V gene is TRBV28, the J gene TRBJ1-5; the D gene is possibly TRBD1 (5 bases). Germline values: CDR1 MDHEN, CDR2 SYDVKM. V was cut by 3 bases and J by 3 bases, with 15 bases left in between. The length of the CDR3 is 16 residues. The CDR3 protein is CASSLGQGWDNQPQHF. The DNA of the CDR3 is TGTGCCAGCAGTTTGGGGCAGGGATGGGACAATCAGCCCCAGCATTTT.

The CDR3 spells CASSSTGTGVNTEAFF. In DNA form, the CDR3 reads TGCGCCAGCAGCTCAACCGGGACAGGGGTGAACACTGAAGCTTTCTTT. The chain employs TRBV5-1 and TRBJ1-1; 10 positions agree with TRBD1. The CDR3 sequence is 16 residues long. The ends lost 3 bases at V and 0 bases at J; junction bases unmatched: 5. Germline loops: CDR1 SGHRS, CDR2 YFSETQ.

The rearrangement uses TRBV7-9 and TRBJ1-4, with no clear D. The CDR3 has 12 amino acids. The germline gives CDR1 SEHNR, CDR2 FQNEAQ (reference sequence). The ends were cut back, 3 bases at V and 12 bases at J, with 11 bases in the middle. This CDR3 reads CASSFSPEELFF. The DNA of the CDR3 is TGTGCCAGCAGCTTTTCTCCCGAGGAACTGTTTTTT. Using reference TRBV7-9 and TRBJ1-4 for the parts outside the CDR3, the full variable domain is DTGVSQNPRHKITKRGQNVTFRCDPISEHNRLYWYRQTLGQGPEFLTYFQNEAQLEKSRLLSDRFSAERPKGSFSTLEIQRTEQGDSAMYLCASSFSPEELFFGSGTQLSVL.

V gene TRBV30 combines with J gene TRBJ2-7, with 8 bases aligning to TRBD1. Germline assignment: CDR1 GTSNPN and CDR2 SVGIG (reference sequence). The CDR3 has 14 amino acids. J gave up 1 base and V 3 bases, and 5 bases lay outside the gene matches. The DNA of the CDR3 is TGTGCCTGGAGCACCGGACAGGGATCCTACGAGCAGTACTTC. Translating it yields CAWSTGQGSYEQYF.

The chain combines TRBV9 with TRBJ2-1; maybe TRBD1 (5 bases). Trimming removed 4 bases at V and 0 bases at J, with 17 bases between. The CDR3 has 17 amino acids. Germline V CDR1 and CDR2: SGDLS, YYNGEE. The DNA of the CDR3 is TGTGCCAGCAGCCCAGGGCCCCGACGGAGCTCCTACAATGAGCAGTTCTTC. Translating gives CASSPGPRRSSYNEQFF.

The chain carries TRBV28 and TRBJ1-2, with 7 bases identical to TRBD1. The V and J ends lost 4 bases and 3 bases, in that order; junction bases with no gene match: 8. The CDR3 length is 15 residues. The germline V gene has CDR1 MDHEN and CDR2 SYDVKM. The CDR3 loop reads CASSSLDRRDYGYTF. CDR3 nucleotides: TGTGCCAGCAGTTCCCTGGACAGGAGGGACTATGGCTACACCTTC.